A single sample is the source of the 14 T cell receptor beta chains below, sequenced in a study of blood T cell repertoires in COVID-19. Some clones are missing from TCRdb's copy, which holds only in-frame ones; the method was immunoSEQ multiplex PCR. The sample consists of 130,000 to 150,000 clones, over 75% of them appearing once. Material for sequencing was peripheral blood. Receptor source: a man between 18 and 29 years old with COVID-19, enrolled during active disease.

The chain has TRBV28 and TRBJ2-7; TRBD2 is a possible D gene (8 bases). Germline CDR1 and CDR2: MDHEN and SYDVKM. The CDR3 runs to 15 residues. V shed 7 bases and J shed 2 bases, with 18 bases lying between them. The CDR3 spells CASTNTGGGTYEQYF. CDR3 DNA: TGTGCCAGCACCAATACGGGAGGGGGCACCTACGAGCAGTACTTC.

V is TRBV2 and J is TRBJ1-1; perhaps TRBD1 as D (5 bases). Germline V CDR1 and CDR2: SNHLY, FYNNEI. The CDR3 loop spans 14 amino acids. V lost 6 bases and J 1 base, leaving 12 bases between the germline ends. This CDR3 is CASRSVRENTEAFF. The DNA for the CDR3 is TGTGCCAGCAGGTCCGTCAGGGAGAACACTGAAGCTTTCTTT. The full variable domain, in which reference TRBV2 and TRBJ1-1 provide the parts outside the CDR3, is EPEVTQTPSHQVTQMGQEVILRCVPISNHLYFYWYRQILGQKVEFLVSFYNNEISEKSEIFDDQFSVERPDGSNFTLKIRSTKLEDSAMYFCASRSVRENTEAFFGQGTRLTVV.

The chain joins TRBV11-2 to TRBJ2-7; weak D call: TRBD1 (6 bases). The germline V gene has CDR1 SGHAT and CDR2 FQNNGV. Between the trimmed V and J ends, which lost 7 bases and 0 bases, there was a span of 13 bases. The CDR3 spans 14 residues. The CDR3 is CASTQTGRSYEQYF. The CDR3 DNA is TGTGCCAGCACCCAGACAGGCCGCTCCTACGAGCAGTACTTC.

V usage is TRBV5-6 and J usage is TRBJ2-3; D might be TRBD2 (5 bases). The V gene lost 0 bases and the J gene lost 13 bases, with 12 bases spanning the gap. Germline CDR1 is SGHDT and CDR2 is YYEEEE. This CDR3 is built from 12 residues. The CDR3 DNA is TGTGCCAGCAGCTTGGGCCCACGGGAAAAGTATTTT. Protein: CASSLGPREKYF.

The J gene is TRBJ2-5, the V gene TRBV30; TRBD1 is a possible D gene (6 bases). Germline V gene data show CDR1 as GTSNPN and CDR2 as SVGIG (reference sequence). The CDR3 runs 12 residues. The V end was cut by 1 base, the J end by 7 bases, with 10 bases between. As DNA, the CDR3 is TGTGCCTGGAGTGGACTCAGGGGGACCCAGTACTTC. Its protein is CAWSGLRGTQYF.

This rearrangement joins TRBV9 to TRBJ2-7; 10 bases fit TRBD2. This CDR3 comprises 16 residues. The V segment lost 0 bases and the J segment 5 bases; nucleotides outside the gene matches: 8. The germline V gene has CDR1 SGDLS and CDR2 YYNGEE. As DNA, the CDR3 is TGTGCCAGCAGCGTAGGCCCGGCTAGCGGGAGCCACGAGCAGTACTTC. It is translated as CASSVGPASGSHEQYF. Supplemented by reference TRBV9 and TRBJ2-7, the full variable domain reads DSGVTQTPKHLITATGQRVTLRCSPRSGDLSVYWYQQSLDQGLQFLIQYYNGEERAKGNILERFSAQQFPDLHSELNLSSLELGDSALYFCASSVGPASGSHEQYFGPGTRLTVT.

This clone was found a few times. The chain links TRBV6-6 to TRBJ1-3; D might be TRBD1 (5 bases). The CDR3 has 16 residues. Trimming removed 0 bases at V and 4 bases at J, with 13 bases between. Looked up from germline, CDR1 is MNHNY and CDR2 is SVGAGI (reference sequence). CDR3 loop: CASSYSEQGGGNTIYF. The CDR3 DNA reads as TGTGCCAGCAGTTACTCGGAGCAGGGCGGAGGAAACACCATATATTTT.

V is TRBV28 and J is TRBJ2-7; 12 bases agree with TRBD2. V shed 5 bases, J shed 2 bases, and the junction held 4 bases outside the gene matches. The CDR3 totals 15 residues. CDR1 and CDR2 from the germline V gene are MDHEN and SYDVKM. CDR3 residues: CASSPTSGRAYEQYF. The DNA of the CDR3 is TGTGCCAGCAGTCCGACTAGCGGGAGAGCCTACGAGCAGTACTTC.

V gene TRBV15 combines with J gene TRBJ1-5; D remains ambiguous. CDR1 is LNHNV, CDR2 YYDKDF, per germline (reference sequence). The CDR3 has 14 residues. Trimming shortened V by 1 base and J by 0 bases, and 4 bases separated the two germline ends. CDR3 DNA sequence: TGTGCCACCAGCAGAGCGGGTAGCAATCAGCCCCAGCATTTT. Amino acid sequence: CATSRAGSNQPQHF.

J is TRBJ2-7 and V is TRBV7-2; 7 bases are a match to TRBD2. Trimming at V came to 3 bases and at J to 3 bases, leaving 8 bases not matched to a gene. From germline, CDR1 is SGHTA and CDR2 FQGNSA. This CDR3 is built from 15 residues. The CDR3, as DNA: TGTGCCAGCAGCTTTGGACTAGGGAACTACTACGAGCAGTACTTC. Translating it yields CASSFGLGNYYEQYF.

The chain carries TRBV19 and TRBJ1-2, with D possibly TRBD1 on 6 matching bases. Trimming removed 1 base at V and 4 bases at J, with 19 bases between. CDR3 length: 17 residues. Germline V gene data show CDR1 as LNHDA and CDR2 as SQIVND (reference sequence). CDR3: CASSIAAQGPFGYGYTF. The CDR3 region has the DNA TGTGCCAGTAGTATAGCGGCGCAGGGGCCTTTTGGCTATGGCTACACCTTC.

J is TRBJ1-2 and V is TRBV19, with D perhaps TRBD1 (5 bases). Germline V CDR1 and CDR2: LNHDA, SQIVND (reference sequence). The CDR3 loop spans 11 amino acids. V was pared by 5 bases and J by 9 bases, with 10 bases between. CDR3 DNA sequence: TGTGCCAGTAGTCCGGGACTGAGCTACACCTTC. Its translation: CASSPGLSYTF.

This chain uses TRBV11-3 with TRBJ1-1; D ambiguous. Trimming took 3 bases from V and 4 from J, leaving 12 bases between them. Germline lookup yields CDR1 SGHNT and CDR2 YENEEA. The CDR3 is made up of 14 amino acids. CDR3 loop: CASSFKNSGTEAFF. CDR3 bases: TGTGCCAGCAGCTTTAAAAACTCCGGCACTGAAGCTTTCTTT.

This chain uses TRBV10-3 with TRBJ1-1, with TRBD1 identical over 9 bases. Losses at the gene ends were 10 bases for V and 3 bases for J; bases not matched to a gene: 12. CDR1 and CDR2 from the germline V gene are ENHRY and SYGVKD. The CDR3 is 15 residues long. CDR3 amino acids: CATTPGQGTDTEAFF. As DNA, the CDR3 is TGTGCCACCACTCCTGGACAGGGGACGGACACTGAAGCTTTCTTT.